What follows are 5 T cell receptor beta chains derived from one specimen sequenced in a study of shared clonotypes between healthy human individuals. The naive CD8 population came from CD45RO-negative cells selected for CCR7, without terminally differentiated effector memory CD45RA+ cells. Here immunoSEQ multiplex PCR was the method, and the copy in TCRdb shows in-frame clones only, minus some. This sample has more than 2 million clones, with roughly 95% found just once. The sequenced sample was naive CD8+ T cells sorted from blood. These receptor sequences come from a man aged 18 to 29 in good health.

This sequence joins TRBV11-1 and TRBJ2-7; a possible D gene is TRBD2 (6 bases). The length of the CDR3 is 13 residues. V shed 7 bases and J shed 5 bases, with 15 bases lying between them. In germline, CDR1 is SGHAT, CDR2 FQDESV (reference sequence). CDR3 amino acids: CASNPGLPNEQYF. Written as DNA, the CDR3 is TGTGCCAGCAACCCCGGACTACCGAACGAGCAGTACTTC.

The rearrangement links TRBV5-1 to TRBJ2-7; D remains unclear. This CDR3 is built from 14 residues. The V gene lost 0 bases and the J gene lost 6 bases, with 13 bases spanning the gap. Germline V CDR1 and CDR2: SGHRS, YFSETQ. DNA of the CDR3: TGCGCCAGCAGCTTGGATGGATCTTTGGGCGAGCAGTACTTC. The encoded protein is CASSLDGSLGEQYF. Using reference TRBV5-1 and TRBJ2-7 for the parts outside the CDR3, the full variable domain is KAGVTQTPRYLIKTRGQQVTLSCSPISGHRSVSWYQQTPGQGLQFLFEYFSETQRNKGNFPGRFSGRQFSNSRSEMNVSTLELGDSALYLCASSLDGSLGEQYFGPGTRLTVT.

The chain couples TRBV2 to TRBJ1-2; D is undetermined. CDR3 length: 11 amino acids. The ends were cut back, 6 bases at V and 4 bases at J, with 6 bases in the middle. Per germline, CDR1 SNHLY and CDR2 FYNNEI. CDR3 sequence (DNA): TGTGCCAGCAGCACCAGCTATGGCTACACCTTC. It translates to CASSTSYGYTF.

The chain uses TRBV4-3 and TRBJ2-5; 10 nucleotides align to TRBD2. The V segment lost 2 bases and the J segment 0 bases; nucleotides outside the gene matches: 9. This CDR3 region has 18 residues. The germline gives CDR1 LGHNA, CDR2 YSLEER. The CDR3 loop reads CASSQSIAGGPYQETQYF. The CDR3 DNA is TGCGCCAGCAGCCAAAGTATAGCGGGAGGCCCGTACCAAGAGACCCAGTACTTC.

The rearrangement joins TRBV6-5 to TRBJ2-3; 10 bases are shared with TRBD2. This CDR3 region has 16 residues. CDR1 and CDR2 (germline): MNHEY, SVGAGI. J lost 4 bases, V lost 0 bases, and 4 bases had no gene match. In nucleotides, the CDR3 is TGTGCCAGCAGTTACTCGAGCGGGGGGGCTGCAGATACGCAGTATTTT. Residues: CASSYSSGGAADTQYF.